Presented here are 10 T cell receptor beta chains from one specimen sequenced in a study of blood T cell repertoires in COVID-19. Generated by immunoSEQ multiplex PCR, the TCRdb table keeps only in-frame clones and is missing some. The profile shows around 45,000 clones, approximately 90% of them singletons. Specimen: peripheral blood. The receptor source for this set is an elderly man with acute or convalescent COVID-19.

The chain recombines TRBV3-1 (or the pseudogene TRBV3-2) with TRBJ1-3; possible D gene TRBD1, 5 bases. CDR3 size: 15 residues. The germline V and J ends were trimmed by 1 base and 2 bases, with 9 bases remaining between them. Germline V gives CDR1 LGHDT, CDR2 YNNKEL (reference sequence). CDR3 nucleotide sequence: TGTGCCAGCAGCCAAGGTGGGGGGGCTGGAAACACCATATATTTT. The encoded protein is CASSQGGGAGNTIYF.

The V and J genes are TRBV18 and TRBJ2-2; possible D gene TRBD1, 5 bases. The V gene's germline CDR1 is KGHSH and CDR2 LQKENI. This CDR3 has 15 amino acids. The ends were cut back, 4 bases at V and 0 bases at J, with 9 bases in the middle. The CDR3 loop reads CASSLRVPNTGELFF. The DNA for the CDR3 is TGTGCCAGCTCACTCAGGGTCCCGAACACCGGGGAGCTGTTTTTT.

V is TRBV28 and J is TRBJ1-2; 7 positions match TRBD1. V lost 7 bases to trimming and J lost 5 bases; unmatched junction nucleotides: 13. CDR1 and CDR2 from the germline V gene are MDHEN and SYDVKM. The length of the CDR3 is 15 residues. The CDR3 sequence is CASKVRQGFNYGYTF. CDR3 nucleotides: TGTGCCAGCAAAGTAAGACAGGGTTTTAATTATGGCTACACCTTC.

The CDR3 reads CASSLPQGSEAFF. The CDR3, as DNA: TGTGCCAGCAGCCTACCTCAGGGGAGTGAAGCTTTCTTT. V is TRBV7-9 and J is TRBJ1-1; D is perhaps TRBD1 (6 bases). The CDR3 has 13 residues. Germline V lookup: CDR1 SEHNR, CDR2 FQNEAQ (reference sequence). Trimming stripped 5 bases from V and 7 bases from J, with 14 bases between.

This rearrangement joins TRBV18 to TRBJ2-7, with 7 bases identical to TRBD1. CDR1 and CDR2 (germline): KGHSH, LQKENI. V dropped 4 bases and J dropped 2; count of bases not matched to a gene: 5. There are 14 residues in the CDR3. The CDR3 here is CASSRDRVPYEQYF. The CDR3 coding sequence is TGTGCCAGCTCACGTGACAGGGTCCCCTACGAGCAGTACTTC.

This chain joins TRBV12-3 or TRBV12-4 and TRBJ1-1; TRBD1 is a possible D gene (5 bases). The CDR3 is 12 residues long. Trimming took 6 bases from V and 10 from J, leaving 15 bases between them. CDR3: CASRGLSLGAFF. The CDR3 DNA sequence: TGTGCCAGCAGGGGACTGTCGCTAGGAGCTTTCTTT.

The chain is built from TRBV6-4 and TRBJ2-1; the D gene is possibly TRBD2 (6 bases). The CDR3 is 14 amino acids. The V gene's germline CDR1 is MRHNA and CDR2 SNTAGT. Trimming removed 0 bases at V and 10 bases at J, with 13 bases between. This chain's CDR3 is CASSDSGTFGEQFF. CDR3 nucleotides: TGTGCCAGCAGTGACTCGGGGACTTTTGGGGAGCAGTTCTTC.

CDR3 bases: TGTGCCAGCAGCGACAGGGGAATCTATGGCTACACCTTC. Residues: CASSDRGIYGYTF. This chain connects TRBV27 to TRBJ1-2, with TRBD1 identical over 8 bases. This CDR3 has 13 amino acids. The V gene end was trimmed by 6 bases and the J gene end by 4 bases; junction bases not matched to a gene: 4. CDR1 MNHEY and CDR2 SMNVEV come from the germline V gene (reference sequence).

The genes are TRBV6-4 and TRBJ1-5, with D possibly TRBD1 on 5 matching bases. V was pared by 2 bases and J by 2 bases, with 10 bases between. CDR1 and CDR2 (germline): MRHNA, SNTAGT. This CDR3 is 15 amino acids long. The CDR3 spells CASSDTGDGNQPQHF. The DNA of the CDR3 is TGTGCCAGCAGTGACACGGGGGACGGCAATCAGCCCCAGCATTTT.

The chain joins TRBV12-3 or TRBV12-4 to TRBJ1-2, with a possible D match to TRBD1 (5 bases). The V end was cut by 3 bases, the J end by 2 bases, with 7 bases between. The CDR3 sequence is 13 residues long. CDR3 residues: CASSLAGNYGYTF. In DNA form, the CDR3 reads TGTGCCAGCAGTTTGGCAGGGAACTATGGCTACACCTTC.